This T cell receptor (beta chain) originates from a study of T cells in Graves' hyperthyroidism and ophthalmopathy. CDR1 and CDR2 (germline): LGHDT, YNNKEL (reference sequence). With 2 bases removed from V and 4 bases from J, the gap between germline ends came to 8 bases. The CDR3 extends over 13 amino acids. This clonotype was seen repeatedly, ten times or more. Newly diagnosed hyperthyroidism, duration under 2 months, in patients aged 18 to 65. TCR beta CDR3 sequences were amplified from RNA transcripts. An initial round of RT-PCR targeting the TCR CDR3 relied on the HTBI primer set. TCRdb re-analysed the multiplex PCR reads in MiXCR, keeping a single row per CDR3 protein. The sample holds almost 600,000 distinct CDR3 sequences, about 15% seen once.

This clonotype was obtained from a woman aged 25 to 39 with Graves' hyperthyroidism that later progressed to Graves' ophthalmopathy. Sequencing was done on a sample of blood. The chain combines TRBV3-1 with TRBJ1-1; D is unresolved. CDR3 in amino acids: CASSQMGSTEAFF. The CDR3 DNA is TGTGCCAGCAGCCAAATGGGGAGCACTGAAGCTTTCTTT.